One and the same sample provided the 29 T cell receptor beta chains below, sequenced in a study of OX40 agonist ivuxolimab in advanced cancers. Data came from immunoSEQ multiplex PCR; TCRdb stores just in-frame clones and leaves some out. This table has roughly 100,000 clones, more than 80% appearing once. Sequencing used CD4+ or CD8+ T cells sorted from blood, obtained in a trial of the OX40 agonist ivuxolimab. These TCRs come from an adult with an advanced solid tumor such as melanoma, head and neck, liver or kidney cancer.

This chain links TRBV9 with TRBJ2-7; 9 positions agree with TRBD2. Germline V gives CDR1 SGDLS, CDR2 YYNGEE. Unmatched junction bases numbered 14, after V lost 4 bases and J lost 3 bases. This CDR3 has 17 residues. The CDR3 protein is CASSPYSGLAPLYEQYF. CDR3 DNA: TGTGCCAGCAGCCCATACTCGGGACTAGCCCCCCTCTACGAGCAGTACTTC.

This rearrangement joins TRBV9 to TRBJ1-3; D perhaps matches TRBD1 (6 bases). V dropped 0 bases and J dropped 0 bases, with 16 bases sitting between them. This CDR3 comprises 18 residues. Per germline, CDR1 SGDLS and CDR2 YYNGEE. This CDR3 is CASSVVGYGTSSGNTIYF. The DNA of the CDR3 is TGTGCCAGCAGCGTAGTGGGTTATGGGACAAGCTCTGGAAACACCATATATTTT.

The chain uses TRBV5-1 and TRBJ2-7; 10 positions agree with TRBD1. The trim removed 4 bases at V and 2 bases at J, leaving 12 bases unmatched. The CDR3 extends over 17 amino acids. Germline-derived CDR1 and CDR2 are SGHRS and YFSETQ. The CDR3 DNA reads TGCGCCAGCAGCCCTGATCCCGGGACAGGGGAGCCCTACGAGCAGTACTTC. It yields the protein CASSPDPGTGEPYEQYF.

In its sample, this clone was seen a few times. The chain combines TRBV6-5 with TRBJ2-1; TRBD2 matches 11 bases. The V gene end was trimmed by 9 bases and the J gene end by 9 bases; junction bases not matched to a gene: 10. CDR1 and CDR2 (germline): MNHEY, SVGAGI. This CDR3 is built from 14 residues. CDR3 in DNA: TGTGCCAGTATAGCGGGGGGGCCGATCGGTGAGCAGTTCTTC. Its protein is CASIAGGPIGEQFF.

This chain links TRBV11-2 with TRBJ2-2, with TRBD2 matching over 14 bases. The CDR3 is made up of 16 amino acids. Germline CDR1 reads SGHAT; CDR2 reads FQNNGV. Trimming removed 4 bases from V and 6 bases from J; junction bases left unmatched: 4. As DNA, the CDR3 is TGTGCCAGCAGCTCCAGGGGACTAGCGGGAGCCGGGGAGCTGTTTTTT. It is translated as CASSSRGLAGAGELFF.

The genes are TRBV5-1 and TRBJ2-1, with D hard to call. The CDR3 runs 16 residues. Germline-derived CDR1 and CDR2 are SGHRS and YFSETQ. Trimming stripped 3 bases from V and 7 bases from J, with 20 bases between. The CDR3 sequence: CASSSTGQARNNEQFF. In nucleotides, the CDR3 is TGCGCCAGCAGCTCCACCGGGCAGGCTAGGAATAATGAGCAGTTCTTC.

V is TRBV7-9 and J is TRBJ2-3, with a tentative D call TRBD2 (6 bases). V was trimmed by 6 bases and J by 2 bases, leaving 15 bases between them. Germline CDR1 and CDR2: SEHNR and FQNEAQ (reference sequence). The CDR3 is 15 residues long. The CDR3 spells CASRFSGSATDTQYF. CDR3 nucleotide sequence: TGTGCCAGCAGATTTAGCGGTAGCGCCACAGATACGCAGTATTTT.

This sequence joins TRBV6-6 and TRBJ2-1; tentatively, D is TRBD2 (5 bases). The CDR3 totals 14 residues. V gave up 8 bases and J gave up 7 bases, with 18 bases separating them. Germline CDR1 MNHNY, CDR2 SVGAGI (reference sequence). CDR3 residues: CASGRTSFLNEQFF. The CDR3 DNA is TGTGCCAGCGGTCGCACTAGTTTTCTAAATGAGCAGTTCTTC.

The rearrangement links TRBV12-5 to TRBJ2-2; D may be TRBD2 (5 bases). The germline CDR1 and CDR2 sequences are LGHNT and FRNRAP. This CDR3 is built from 14 residues. Trimming removed 1 base at V and 7 bases at J, with 10 bases between. The CDR3 spells CASGLGPGVGELFF. In DNA form, the CDR3 reads TGTGCTAGTGGTTTGGGTCCCGGGGTCGGGGAGCTGTTTTTT.

The J gene is TRBJ2-7, the V gene TRBV7-2; D is uncertain. The CDR3 spans 11 residues. The V and J ends lost 5 bases and 0 bases respectively, with 2 bases between them. CDR1 is SGHTA and CDR2 is FQGNSA in the germline V gene. This CDR3 is CASSDSYEQYF. CDR3 DNA: TGTGCCAGCAGCGACTCCTACGAGCAGTACTTC. Complete variable domain (other parts from reference TRBV7-2 and TRBJ2-7): GAGVSQSPSNKVTEKGKDVELRCDPISGHTALYWYRQSLGQGLEFLIYFQGNSAPDKSGLPSDRFSAERTGGSVSTLTIQRTQQEDSAVYLCASSDSYEQYFGPGTRLTVT.

This clone was counted only a few times. The chain is built from TRBV20-1 and TRBJ1-1; no reliable D call. Germline-derived CDR1 and CDR2 are DFQATT and SNEGSKA (reference sequence). Trimming took 3 bases from V and 1 from J, leaving 3 bases between them. This CDR3 is built from 11 residues. The chain's CDR3 is CSARKNTEAFF. CDR3 bases: TGCAGTGCTAGGAAGAACACTGAAGCTTTCTTT.

This sequence joins TRBV7-3 and TRBJ2-1; D gene ambiguous. Trimming cost V 1 base and J 9 bases, with 7 bases left between them. The CDR3 length is 12 residues. Germline V gives CDR1 SGHTA, CDR2 FQGTGA. CDR3 sequence: CASSLNLAEQFF. CDR3 sequence (DNA): TGTGCCAGCAGCTTAAATCTCGCTGAGCAGTTCTTC.

This chain links TRBV9 with TRBJ2-1; D perhaps matches TRBD1 (5 bases). Germline-derived CDR1 and CDR2 are SGDLS and YYNGEE. The CDR3 extends over 14 amino acids. V lost 0 bases and J 8 bases, leaving 12 bases between the germline ends. CDR3 in DNA: TGTGCCAGCAGCGTAGATGGGGCCCACGATGAGCAGTTCTTC. Its protein is CASSVDGAHDEQFF.

The table lists this clone with a count of one. V and J are TRBV7-9 and TRBJ2-1; 10 bases agree with TRBD1. The CDR3 totals 14 residues. J lost 9 bases, V lost 3 bases, and 5 bases had no gene match. The V gene's germline CDR1 is SEHNR and CDR2 FQNEAQ (reference sequence). Here the CDR3 DNA reads TGTGCCAGCAGCTTTGGACAGGGGGTTCTTGAGCAGTTCTTC. It is translated as CASSFGQGVLEQFF.

This clone was observed a single time. This sequence joins TRBV7-2 and TRBJ2-5; unclear D gene. Between the trimmed V and J ends, which lost 7 bases and 3 bases, there was a span of 18 bases. Germline V CDR1 and CDR2: SGHTA, FQGNSA. CDR3 size: 15 residues. CDR3 DNA sequence: TGTGCCAGCACAAATCAGTTCGGGCCCAAAGAGACCCAGTACTTC. Protein: CASTNQFGPKETQYF.

The chain couples TRBV29-1 to TRBJ2-7; D may be TRBD1 (6 bases). Germline V gives CDR1 SQVTM, CDR2 ANQGSEA. V gave up 8 bases and J gave up 0 bases, with 11 bases separating them. The CDR3 contains 12 residues. The CDR3 protein is CSPRDNSYEQYF. The CDR3 nucleotides are TGCAGCCCCCGGGACAACTCCTACGAGCAGTACTTC.

A remark on this clone: The identical CDR3 is also encoded by other nucleotide sequences in the sample. The rearrangement joins TRBV7-2 to TRBJ2-3; D unclear. CDR1 SGHTA and CDR2 FQGNSA come from the germline V gene. The CDR3 is made up of 11 amino acids. The V and J ends lost 3 bases and 6 bases respectively, with 4 bases between them. As DNA, the CDR3 is TGTGCCAGCAGCTTGGAGGATACGCAGTATTTT. Its protein product is CASSLEDTQYF.

Here the CDR3 reads CASSLTDLSTEAFF. The CDR3 nucleotides read TGTGCCAGCAGCTTGACGGATCTTTCCACTGAAGCTTTCTTT. The V gene is TRBV7-9, the J gene TRBJ1-1; D unresolved. In germline, CDR1 is SEHNR, CDR2 FQNEAQ (reference sequence). The CDR3 is 14 residues long. V dropped 3 bases and J dropped 4 bases, with 12 bases sitting between them.

This rearrangement joins TRBV7-6 to TRBJ2-3, with 11 bases matching TRBD2. CDR3 length: 17 amino acids. Germline lookup yields CDR1 SGHVS and CDR2 FNYEAQ. Trimming cost V 2 bases and J 2 bases; bases outside gene matches: 6. The CDR3 region has the DNA TGTGCCAGCAGCTTACAACCTAGCGGGGGGACCACAGATACGCAGTATTTT. It encodes CASSLQPSGGTTDTQYF.

The CDR3 nucleotides read TGTGCCAGCAGACGGGACAGCCGATTGAACACTGAAGCTTTCTTT. Encoded protein: CASRRDSRLNTEAFF. The chain recombines TRBV5-6 with TRBJ1-1, with 7 nucleotides matching TRBD1. Germline V gives CDR1 SGHDT, CDR2 YYEEEE. The length of the CDR3 is 15 residues. V lost 5 bases and J lost 0; bases outside the gene matches: 7.

The DNA of the CDR3 is TGTGCCAGTACCCTCACCGGGACAGCGAGCACTAACTATGGCTACACCTTC. Amino acids: CASTLTGTASTNYGYTF. The rearrangement links TRBV19 to TRBJ1-2, with 7 bases lining up with TRBD1. V lost 7 bases to trimming and J lost 0 bases; unmatched junction nucleotides: 14. Looked up from germline, CDR1 is LNHDA and CDR2 is SQIVND (reference sequence). The CDR3 is 17 residues long.

The chain links TRBV4-2 to TRBJ1-1; D unclear. Deletions cut 8 bases from V and 5 bases from J, with 18 bases between. CDR3 length: 14 residues. Germline assignment: CDR1 LGHNA and CDR2 YNFKEQ. The CDR3 sequence: CASGAGPLGTEAFF. The CDR3 DNA reads as TGTGCCAGCGGAGCTGGACCTCTGGGTACTGAAGCTTTCTTT.

This chain joins TRBV6-1 and TRBJ2-2; D gene ambiguous. The CDR3 loop spans 15 amino acids. Trimming removed 2 bases from V and 0 bases from J, with 7 bases in between. CDR1 is MNHNS, CDR2 SASEGT, per germline. Here the CDR3 reads CASSEPAANTGELFF. CDR3 DNA: TGTGCCAGCAGTGAACCTGCAGCGAACACCGGGGAGCTGTTTTTT.

This clone was detected many times. The CDR3 protein is CAWSLGGVAFF. In DNA form, the CDR3 reads TGTGCCTGGAGCCTTGGAGGAGTAGCTTTCTTT. The V call is TRBV30, the J call TRBJ1-1; D gene unclear. The CDR3 runs 11 residues. Per the germline V gene, CDR1 is GTSNPN and CDR2 is SVGIG (reference sequence). V was clipped by 3 bases and J by 10 bases, with 12 bases between them.

The V call is TRBV11-2, the J call TRBJ1-5, with 8 nucleotides matching TRBD1. CDR3 length: 16 residues. V shed 5 bases, J shed 1 base, and the junction held 7 bases outside the gene matches. CDR1 and CDR2 (germline): SGHAT, FQNNGV. The CDR3: CASSPDRGGSNQPQHF. DNA of the CDR3: TGTGCCAGCAGCCCCGACAGGGGTGGGAGCAATCAGCCCCAGCATTTT.

Of note for this clone: Additional DNA sequences in this sample encode the identical CDR3. The chain uses TRBV7-2 and TRBJ2-5, with 8 nucleotides matching TRBD2. The CDR3 spans 15 residues. V gave up 4 bases and J gave up 1 base; unmatched junction bases: 5. The germline gives CDR1 SGHTA, CDR2 FQGNSA. This chain's CDR3 is CASSSALAGQETQYF. Here the CDR3 DNA reads TGTGCCAGCAGCTCGGCTCTAGCGGGCCAAGAGACCCAGTACTTC.

The rearrangement links TRBV4-3 to TRBJ1-2; possible D gene TRBD1, 5 bases. The CDR3 has 14 amino acids. V was clipped by 0 bases and J by 6 bases, with 11 bases between them. The germline V gene has CDR1 LGHNA and CDR2 YSLEER. CDR3: CASSQDGQGDGYTF. The CDR3 DNA sequence: TGCGCCAGCAGCCAAGACGGGCAGGGTGATGGCTACACCTTC.

The rearrangement joins TRBV27 to TRBJ2-1, with 9 bases lining up with TRBD1. Germline trimming cut 3 bases from V and 1 base from J; bases unmatched to any gene: 7. Germline V lookup: CDR1 MNHEY, CDR2 SMNVEV (reference sequence). The CDR3 spans 17 residues. The CDR3 bases are TGTGCCAGCAGTTTTCCTACAGGGGGCAGATCCTACAATGAGCAGTTCTTC. Translated, it gives CASSFPTGGRSYNEQFF.

The V gene is TRBV6-5, the J gene TRBJ2-1; weak D call: TRBD2 (6 bases). With 6 bases removed from V and 0 bases from J, the gap between germline ends came to 12 bases. The CDR3 has 15 amino acids. Germline V CDR1 and CDR2: MNHEY, SVGAGI. In DNA form, the CDR3 reads TGTGCCAGCAGCCATAGCGGAAGCTCCTACAATGAGCAGTTCTTC. Its translation is CASSHSGSSYNEQFF.